The clone carrying this TCR beta chain occurred a few times. Its antigen is not identified. This entry belongs to a study of identical twins. TCRdb re-derived calls from the 5' RACE reads in MiXCR, one entry per CDR3 protein. Here the sample spans 570,000 or so distinct CDR3 sequences, 9.6% being singletons. Points from the study as a whole: Twin sharing of out-of-frame TCR alpha was underestimated by models in monozygotic pairs.

The ends lost 4 bases at V and 4 bases at J; junction bases unmatched: 12. Germline V CDR1 and CDR2: SGHRS, YFSETQ. The CDR3 is made up of 16 amino acids. The sample was also reused in another study, on yellow fever vaccine responses in identical twins.

Input material: PBMCs. The TCR originated in a woman aged 18-35 years in good health. The chain combines TRBV5-1 with TRBJ2-7; 9 bases match TRBD2. CDR3 region: CASSGGAGGLKYEQYF. The CDR3, as DNA: TGCGCCAGCAGCGGAGGAGCGGGGGGACTTAAGTACGAGCAGTACTTC.